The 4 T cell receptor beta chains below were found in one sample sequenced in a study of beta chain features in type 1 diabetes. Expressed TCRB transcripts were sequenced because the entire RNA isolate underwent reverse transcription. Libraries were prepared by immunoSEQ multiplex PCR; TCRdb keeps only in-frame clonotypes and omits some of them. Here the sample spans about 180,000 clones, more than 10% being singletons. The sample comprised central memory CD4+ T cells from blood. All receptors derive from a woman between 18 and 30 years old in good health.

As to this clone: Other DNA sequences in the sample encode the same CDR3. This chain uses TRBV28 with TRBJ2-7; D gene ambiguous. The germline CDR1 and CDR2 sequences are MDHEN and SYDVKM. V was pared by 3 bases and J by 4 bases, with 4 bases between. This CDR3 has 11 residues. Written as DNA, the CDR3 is TGTGCCAGCAGTTTTTCATACGAGCAGTACTTC. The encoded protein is CASSFSYEQYF.

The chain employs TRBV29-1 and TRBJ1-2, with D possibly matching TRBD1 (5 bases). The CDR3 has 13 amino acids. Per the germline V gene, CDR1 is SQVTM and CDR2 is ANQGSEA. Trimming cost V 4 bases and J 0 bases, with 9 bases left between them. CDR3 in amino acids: CSVVWGANYGYTF. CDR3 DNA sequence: TGCAGCGTTGTCTGGGGGGCTAACTATGGCTACACCTTC.

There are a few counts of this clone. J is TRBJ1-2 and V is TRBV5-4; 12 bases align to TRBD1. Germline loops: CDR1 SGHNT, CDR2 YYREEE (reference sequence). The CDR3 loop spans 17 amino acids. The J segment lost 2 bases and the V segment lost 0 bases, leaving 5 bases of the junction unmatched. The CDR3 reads CASSLGAGQGANYGYTF. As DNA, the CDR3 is TGTGCCAGCAGCTTGGGAGCGGGACAGGGGGCAAACTATGGCTACACCTTC. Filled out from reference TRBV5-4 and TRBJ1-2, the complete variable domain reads ETGVTQSPTHLIKTRGQQVTLRCSSQSGHNTVSWYQQALGQGPQFIFQYYREEENGRGNFPPRFSGLQFPNYSSELNVNALELDDSALYLCASSLGAGQGANYGYTFGSGTRLTVV.

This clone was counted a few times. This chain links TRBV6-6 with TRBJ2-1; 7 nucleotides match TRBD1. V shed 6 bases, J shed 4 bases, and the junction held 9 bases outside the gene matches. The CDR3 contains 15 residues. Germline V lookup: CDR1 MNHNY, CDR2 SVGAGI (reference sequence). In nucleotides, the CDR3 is TGTGCCAGCAGGCCTGACAGGGCTTCATACAATGAGCAGTTCTTC. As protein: CASRPDRASYNEQFF.